This TCR beta chain was identified during a study of prognosis after radiotherapy for stage I lung cancer (dated by TCRdb to the early 2020s). As for the study more broadly: Around 19 stage I NSCLC patients were enrolled in Nanjing, China, between 2018 and January 2019. Squamous cell carcinoma histology was identified in more than five patients, and adenocarcinoma histology was identified in fewer than 15 patients. About 20% of the 19 patients developed distant metastases after SBRT, at a median of approximately 7 months; the other 15 showed no significant progression. This study profiled peripheral blood TCR beta repertoires from stage I NSCLC patients before and after stereotactic body radiotherapy and linked the repertoires to distant failure. The cohort comprised under 15 men and 6 women with a median age of around 70 years, ranging from roughly 50 to 84 years. Using image-guided IMRT or VMAT, SBRT was delivered in 3 to 5 fractions at a biologically effective dose of at least 100 Gy. All patients were regarded as medically inoperable, because of comorbidities in about eleven patients and refusal of surgery in about seven patients. In every patient, SBRT was given without any concurrent therapy. Enrolled patients comprised around 13 with newly diagnosed primary stage I lung tumors and several with oligometastatic NSCLC after surgical resection of the primary tumor. A total of about 38 blood samples from some 19 patients were sequenced, with one sample obtained before and one obtained after SBRT for each patient. Overall results and qualifications from the work: After SBRT, the count of unique TCR clones dropped from a median of roughly 10,000 beforehand to roughly 7,100 afterward (Wilcoxon paired P=0.011). All reported P values were unadjusted for multiple comparisons. Tumor specificity of expanded TCR clones was not determined. Post-SBRT Shannon entropy and its change from baseline were lower in patients who developed distant metastases; baseline Shannon entropy was not associated with metastases. Differences in TRBV and TRBJ usage frequencies by metastasis status were reportedly observed in two V genes at baseline and in several V and two J genes after SBRT. Limitations of the study included a small cohort and short follow-up, and the study findings need independent validation.

To note about this clonotype: Which antigen it targets is not known. The sample holds no much larger clone one base away, and base qualities are not on file.

The TCR beta CDR3 region was amplified from genomic DNA by two rounds of multiplex PCR. The first PCR round used primers specific to each TRBV and TRBJ gene, with sequences filed in Chinese patent CN105087789A. Universal primers were used in the second PCR round. The Roche High Pure PCR Template Preparation Kit was used to extract genomic DNA from frozen PBMCs. The libraries underwent paired-end sequencing with 151 bp reads on an Illumina HiSeq 3000. Under the source paper's analysis protocol: Raw reads lacking the multiplex PCR primer sequences were removed with CutAdapt. High-quality paired reads were merged into contigs with PEAR. By aligning each contig to reference sequences, MiXCR assigned the TRB V, D and J gene segments to that contig. CDR3 sequences were clustered by base quality and sequence similarity to remove sequencing errors. Diversity was measured as Shannon entropy normalized by the natural log of productive TCR sequence number. One minus Shannon entropy divided by the natural log of the number of unique clonotypes was used as the definition of clonality. The Youden index of ROC curves was used to select progression-free survival cut-offs for repertoire metrics, and analyses were performed in R 3.5.3. The public reads were reprocessed in TCRdb via fastp at Q25 and MiXCR, keeping in-frame beta chains. Each record represents a unique CDR3 protein, reported with the most common genes and DNA among its rows. The V and J calls shown here were made by TCRdb, not taken from the authors' results. Recorded for this sample are about 24,000 distinct CDR3 sequences; more than 35% of them occurred a single time. The ten top clones hold about a fifth of the sample.

All patients had node-negative disease on CT and PET/CT, and none had a history of other malignancies or prior chemotherapy or radiotherapy. At each of two time points, around 5.7 milliliters of peripheral venous blood were collected in EDTA tubes. PBMCs were isolated by Ficoll-Paque Plus density-gradient centrifugation. Samples were stored at -80°C immediately after collection until analysis. A distance of 13 bases separates the germline ends of V and J, which lose 5 bases and 5 bases respectively. There are 14 amino acids in the CDR3, from cysteine to phenylalanine inclusive. Here the CDR3 DNA is all that survives: 42 bases in frame from base 1.

This sample comprised PBMCs, obtained before or after stereotactic body radiation therapy (not recorded which). The rearranged segments are TRBV12-3 or TRBV12-4 and TRBJ2-1; too little of a D gene remains to name it. The sequence was obtained from a donor aged 50 or older with non-small cell lung cancer. CDR3 loop: CASSLPGFDNEQFF. In nucleotides, the sequence is TGTGCCAGCAGTCTACCAGGATTCGACAATGAGCAGTTCTTC.